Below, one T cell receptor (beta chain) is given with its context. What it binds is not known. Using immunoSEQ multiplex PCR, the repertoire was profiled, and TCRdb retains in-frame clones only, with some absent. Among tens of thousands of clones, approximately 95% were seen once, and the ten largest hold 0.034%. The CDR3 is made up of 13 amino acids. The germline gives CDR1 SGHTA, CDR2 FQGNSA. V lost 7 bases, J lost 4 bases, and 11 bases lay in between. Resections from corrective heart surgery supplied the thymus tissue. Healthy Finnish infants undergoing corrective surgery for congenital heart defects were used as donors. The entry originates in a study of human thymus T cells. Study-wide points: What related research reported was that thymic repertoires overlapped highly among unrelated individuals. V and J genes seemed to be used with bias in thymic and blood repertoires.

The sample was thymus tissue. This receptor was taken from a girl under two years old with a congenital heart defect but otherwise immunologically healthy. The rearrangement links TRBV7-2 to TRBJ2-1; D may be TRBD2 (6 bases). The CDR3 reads CASNRETYNEQFF. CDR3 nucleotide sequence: TGTGCCAGCAATCGGGAGACGTACAATGAGCAGTTCTTC.